This T cell receptor (beta chain) emerged from a study of PD-1 blockade in classical Hodgkin lymphoma. Each patient's relapse followed autologous stem cell transplantation, and brentuximab vedotin exposure varied. Sequencing was performed with immunoSEQ multiplex PCR; in TCRdb, only in-frame clones are kept and a portion is missing. The sample shows 120,000 to 150,000 clones, about 81% of them seen only once. Comment on this clone: Its antigen is undetermined.

Trimming shortened V by 8 bases and J by 6 bases, and 12 bases separated the two germline ends. This CDR3 has 12 amino acids. Germline CDR1 LNHNV, CDR2 YYDKDF (reference sequence). Whole-study findings and limits: Lower baseline TCR diversity was reported for newly diagnosed patients than for healthy donors.

This clonotype was obtained from a human donor with classical Hodgkin lymphoma. The sample in question was peripheral blood mononuclear cells (PBMCs), obtained before the second cycle of nivolumab. The gene calls are TRBV15 and TRBJ2-3, with D uncertain. CDR3 region: CATSTTSDTQYF. The CDR3 DNA sequence: TGTGCCACCTCGACAACATCCGATACGCAGTATTTT.